A few counts support the clone carrying this TCR beta chain. No antigen is known for it. These data originate in a study of tumor and adjacent non-tumor tissue in lung cancer. Looking at the study overall: Each sample yielded some 4 million productive TCRbeta reads on average. General observations from the study: Higher tumor TCR diversity was associated with shorter survival. Top 100 clones took a larger repertoire share in normal lung. Tumor tissue had significantly higher TCR diversity than normal lung.

TCRbeta libraries were built with three rounds of nested PCR, modified from ARM-PCR. TCRdb independently ran MiXCR on the multiplex PCR reads; one entry per CDR3 protein. Of more than 75,000 distinct CDR3 sequences listed, 65% to 90% were seen once; the top ten hold about an eighth. No cell sorting was done before RNA was extracted from the tissue. This CDR3 has 13 amino acids. V was clipped by 7 bases and J by 1 base, with 7 bases between them. V usage is TRBV12-3 or TRBV12-4 and J usage is TRBJ2-2; D ambiguous. This TCR was sampled from a woman aged 45-65 years with non-small cell lung cancer. Specimen: lung tumor tissue. The CDR3 reads CASIVKNTGELFF. The CDR3 coding sequence is TGTGCCAGCATCGTGAAGAACACCGGGGAGCTGTTTTTT.